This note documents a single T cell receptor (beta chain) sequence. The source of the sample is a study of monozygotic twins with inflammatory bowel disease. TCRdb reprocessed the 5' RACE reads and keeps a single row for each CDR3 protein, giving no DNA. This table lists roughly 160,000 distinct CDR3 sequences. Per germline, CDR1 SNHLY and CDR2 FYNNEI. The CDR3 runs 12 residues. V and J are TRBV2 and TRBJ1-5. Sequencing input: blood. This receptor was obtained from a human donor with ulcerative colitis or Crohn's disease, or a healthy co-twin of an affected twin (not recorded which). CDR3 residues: CASSGGNQPQHF.